Presented here are 15 T cell receptor beta chains from one specimen sequenced in a study of long-term antiretroviral therapy in people with HIV. Assay version v3.0 of immunoSEQ was used, and it was run at survey level. Profiling relied on immunoSEQ multiplex PCR, and the TCRdb table lists in-frame clones only, not all of them. The profile shows approximately 15,000 clones, roughly 82% of them singletons. The source was unsorted PBMCs, collected 1.8 years before starting antiretroviral therapy. The receptors stem from a woman aged 40 to 55 with HIV.

The gene calls are TRBV4-2 and TRBJ1-2, with TRBD1 as a possible D gene (5 bases). CDR1 and CDR2 (germline): LGHNA, YNFKEQ. Trimming removed 3 bases from V and 3 bases from J, with 17 bases in between. The CDR3 length is 16 residues. The CDR3 here is CASSQGWGRDDYGYTF. CDR3 DNA sequence: TGTGCCAGCAGCCAGGGGTGGGGGAGAGATGACTATGGCTACACCTTC.

This chain joins TRBV27 and TRBJ1-5, with TRBD1 matching 9 bases. Per the germline V gene, CDR1 is MNHEY and CDR2 is SMNVEV (reference sequence). Trimming removed 0 bases from V and 4 bases from J; junction bases left unmatched: 10. This CDR3 has 18 amino acids. The CDR3 DNA reads TGTGCCAGCAGTTTATCCCTGGGACAGGGCGGGAGGAATCAGCCCCAGCATTTT. Encoded protein: CASSLSLGQGGRNQPQHF.

The chain recombines TRBV27 with TRBJ2-7; 10 bases map to TRBD1. The CDR3 runs to 15 residues. V was clipped by 5 bases and J by 2 bases; unmatched bases: 6. Per the germline V gene, CDR1 is MNHEY and CDR2 is SMNVEV (reference sequence). Here the CDR3 reads CASSTRDRGTYEQYF. For the CDR3, the DNA is TGTGCCAGCAGTACCCGGGACAGGGGCACCTACGAGCAGTACTTC.

This clone was seen a handful of times. The chain links TRBV6-5 to TRBJ1-2, with 7 bases identical to TRBD1. The germline CDR1 and CDR2 sequences are MNHEY and SVGAGI. Trimming removed 5 bases from V and 10 bases from J; junction bases left unmatched: 7. The CDR3 loop spans 12 amino acids. This CDR3 is CASSVRQGSYTF. CDR3 DNA: TGTGCCAGCAGTGTTCGACAGGGTTCCTACACCTTC.

The chain employs TRBV10-3 and TRBJ2-2; D remains unclear. The V and J ends lost 3 bases and 0 bases respectively, with 8 bases between them. The CDR3 sequence is 15 residues long. Per the germline V gene, CDR1 is ENHRY and CDR2 is SYGVKD. The CDR3 spells CAISDEVANTGELFF. The DNA of the CDR3 is TGTGCCATCAGTGATGAGGTTGCGAACACCGGGGAGCTGTTTTTT.

This clone came up a few times. The rearrangement uses TRBV18 and TRBJ2-3, with TRBD2 matching over 15 bases. CDR3 length equals 17 residues. Germline V CDR1 and CDR2: KGHSH, LQKENI. The V gene end was trimmed by 0 bases and the J gene end by 5 bases; junction bases not matched to a gene: 3. CDR3 nucleotides: TGTGCCAGCTCACCACCGGGACTAGCGGGAGGTCTAGATACGCAGTATTTT. Translation gives CASSPPGLAGGLDTQYF.

The rearrangement uses TRBV5-6 and TRBJ1-2, with a possible D match to TRBD1 (5 bases). The length of the CDR3 is 17 residues. Looked up from germline, CDR1 is SGHDT and CDR2 is YYEEEE. The germline V and J ends were trimmed by 5 bases and 4 bases, with 24 bases remaining between them. The CDR3 DNA reads TGTGCCAGCAGTTTTGAGCAGGGCGGCAGTAGCTCCTATGGCTACACCTTC. Encoded protein: CASSFEQGGSSSYGYTF.

The chain joins TRBV2 to TRBJ2-1, with D perhaps TRBD2 (6 bases). Germline lookup yields CDR1 SNHLY and CDR2 FYNNEI. The CDR3 covers 11 residues. Trimming took 5 bases from V and 15 from J, leaving 14 bases between them. The CDR3 region is CASSLGLPPFF. The CDR3 bases are TGTGCCAGCAGTCTGGGACTTCCTCCGTTCTTC.

The chain couples TRBV7-6 to TRBJ1-3, with D hard to call. Trimming cost V 5 bases and J 7 bases, with 12 bases left between them. Germline loops: CDR1 SGHVS, CDR2 FNYEAQ. There are 13 residues in the CDR3. CDR3 sequence: CASSHSAGNTIYF. CDR3 DNA sequence: TGTGCCAGCAGCCACAGCGCCGGTAACACCATATATTTT.

The chain carries TRBV9 and TRBJ2-1, with D possibly TRBD2 on 5 matching bases. The CDR3 has 15 amino acids. The germline gives CDR1 SGDLS, CDR2 YYNGEE. V was shortened by 1 base and J by 0 bases, with 8 bases between the two germline ends. The CDR3 loop is CASSVRGNSYNEQFF. The CDR3 DNA reads as TGTGCCAGCAGCGTACGGGGTAACTCCTACAATGAGCAGTTCTTC.

This chain links TRBV29-1 with TRBJ2-7, with a weak D call TRBD1 (5 bases). CDR1 is SQVTM, CDR2 ANQGSEA, per germline. V lost 5 bases and J 2 bases, leaving 16 bases between the germline ends. The CDR3 spans 14 residues. For the CDR3, the DNA is TGCAGCGTTCTGAAGGGGCAATTCCCCTACGAGCAGTACTTC. Translating it yields CSVLKGQFPYEQYF.

In this sample, this clone turned up a few times. This chain connects TRBV5-1 to TRBJ2-1; TRBD1 might be the D (6 bases). With 0 bases removed from V and 4 bases from J, the gap between germline ends came to 11 bases. Germline V lookup: CDR1 SGHRS, CDR2 YFSETQ. The CDR3 has 15 residues. CDR3 amino acids: CASSLEQGLYNEQFF. DNA for the CDR3: TGCGCCAGCAGCTTGGAACAGGGATTGTACAATGAGCAGTTCTTC.

The J gene is TRBJ2-1, the V gene TRBV6-1; D is undetermined. CDR3 length: 13 amino acids. The V gene's germline CDR1 is MNHNS and CDR2 SASEGT. Trimming left V 0 bases short and J 10 bases short, with 10 bases between. In nucleotides, the CDR3 is TGTGCCAGCAGTGAAGCGCTGGAGTGGGAGCAGTTCTTC. The encoded protein is CASSEALEWEQFF.

The gene calls are TRBV13 and TRBJ1-1; D is perhaps TRBD1 (6 bases). This CDR3 is built from 15 residues. Germline V gene sequence: CDR1 PRHDT, CDR2 FYEKMQ (reference sequence). V lost 4 bases, J lost 0 bases, and 12 bases lay in between. The CDR3 is CASSYGGQMNTEAFF. DNA of the CDR3: TGTGCCAGCAGCTACGGCGGACAGATGAACACTGAAGCTTTCTTT. The full variable domain, rest sourced from reference TRBV13 and TRBJ1-1, is AAGVIQSPRHLIKEKRETATLKCYPIPRHDTVYWYQQGPGQDPQFLISFYEKMQSDKGSIPDRFSAQQFSDYHSELNMSSLELGDSALYFCASSYGGQMNTEAFFGQGTRLTVV.

This clone has a single count. The chain employs TRBV10-3 and TRBJ2-5; D gene uncertain. This CDR3 is 13 amino acids long. V was clipped by 4 bases and J by 5 bases, with 11 bases between them. The V gene's germline CDR1 is ENHRY and CDR2 SYGVKD. The CDR3 sequence is CAISALIQETQYF. CDR3 coding DNA: TGTGCCATCAGTGCCCTGATCCAGGAGACCCAGTACTTC.